The 10 T cell receptor beta chains below come from one sample, sequenced in a study of T cell responses to AZD1222 COVID-19 vaccine. Measured with immunoSEQ multiplex PCR; TCRdb has only the in-frame clones, and not every one. The table includes 95,000 to 110,000 clones, around 90% detected once. The sequencing here drew on peripheral blood, taken on day 0 of AZD1222 vaccination. The receptors originated from an adult in good health.

The CDR3 reads CASSTGPNEKLFF. In nucleotides, the CDR3 is TGTGCCAGCAGCACCGGACCGAATGAAAAACTGTTTTTT. The chain employs TRBV5-5 and TRBJ1-4; D unclear. The V gene's germline CDR1 is SGHKS and CDR2 YYEKEE (reference sequence). The length of the CDR3 is 13 residues. Trimming took 4 bases from V and 5 from J, leaving 9 bases between them. The variable domain in full, completed from reference TRBV5-5 and TRBJ1-4, reads DAGVTQSPTHLIKTRGQQVTLRCSPISGHKSVSWYQQVLGQGPQFIFQYYEKEERGRGNFPDRFSARQFPNYSSELNVNALLLGDSALYLCASSTGPNEKLFFGSGTQLSVL.

The CDR3 nucleotides are TGTGCCAGCGCCCGAGGCCCGCAGAACACTGAAGCTTTCTTT. Amino acids: CASARGPQNTEAFF. The rearrangement uses TRBV7-3 and TRBJ1-1; no clear D. From germline, CDR1 is SGHTA and CDR2 FQGTGA. With 8 bases removed from V and 1 base from J, the gap between germline ends came to 14 bases. The CDR3 has 14 residues. The complete variable domain, with remaining parts taken from reference TRBV7-3 and TRBJ1-1, reads GAGVSQTPSNKVTEKGKYVELRCDPISGHTALYWYRQSLGQGPEFLIYFQGTGAADDSGLPNDRFFAVRPEGSVSTLKIQRTERGDSAVYLCASARGPQNTEAFFGQGTRLTVV.

The chain uses TRBV7-8 and TRBJ2-7; 10 positions match TRBD2. CDR1 and CDR2 (germline): SGHVS, FQNEAQ. Losses at the gene ends were 1 base for V and 6 bases for J; bases not matched to a gene: 6. The CDR3 spans 15 residues. CDR3 residues: CASSLGTSGQGEQYF. The CDR3 nucleotides are TGTGCCAGCAGCTTAGGGACTAGCGGTCAAGGCGAGCAGTACTTC.

This sequence joins TRBV19 and TRBJ2-7, with D perhaps being TRBD1 or TRBD2 (5 bases each). V lost 7 bases, J lost 5 bases, and 9 bases lay in between. Germline V gives CDR1 LNHDA, CDR2 SQIVND (reference sequence). CDR3 size: 11 residues. The chain's CDR3 is CASMRGDEQYF. The CDR3, as DNA: TGTGCCAGTATGAGGGGCGACGAGCAGTACTTC.

The chain recombines TRBV7-9 with TRBJ2-3; D may be TRBD1 or TRBD2 (6 bases each). The CDR3 spans 17 residues. Trimming removed 1 base at V and 0 bases at J, with 14 bases between. Germline V gene lookup returns CDR1 SEHNR and CDR2 FQNEAQ (reference sequence). CDR3 loop: CASSLGGLGGSTDTQYF. CDR3 nucleotides: TGTGCCAGCAGCTTAGGCGGTCTGGGGGGCAGCACAGATACGCAGTATTTT.

This chain joins TRBV5-1 and TRBJ2-5, with TRBD2 matching over 7 bases. Germline assignment: CDR1 SGHRS and CDR2 YFSETQ. The CDR3 runs to 15 residues. Losses at the gene ends were 4 bases for V and 2 bases for J; bases not matched to a gene: 8. The CDR3 here is CASSGSGNIQETQYF. DNA of the CDR3: TGCGCCAGCAGCGGCAGCGGGAACATACAAGAGACCCAGTACTTC.

This clone was seen a single time. This rearrangement joins TRBV5-5 to TRBJ2-7; D unresolved. Trimming stripped 4 bases from V and 2 bases from J, with 16 bases between. Germline lookup yields CDR1 SGHKS and CDR2 YYEKEE (reference sequence). The length of the CDR3 is 15 residues. The CDR3 region is CASSPSTEITYEQYF. The CDR3 region has the DNA TGTGCCAGCAGCCCCAGTACAGAGATTACCTACGAGCAGTACTTC.

This clone was counted between two and nine times. The V call is TRBV5-6, the J call TRBJ1-4; possibly TRBD1 for D (5 bases). CDR3 length: 15 amino acids. Per germline, CDR1 SGHDT and CDR2 YYEEEE. Trimming pared 4 bases from V and 4 bases from J, leaving 14 bases between. CDR3 nucleotide sequence: TGTGCCAGCAGCAGGATCGGGGGAAATAATGAAAAACTGTTTTTT. Protein product: CASSRIGGNNEKLFF.

The rearrangement links TRBV7-2 to TRBJ2-7; the match to TRBD1 covers 9 bases. After removal of 5 bases from V and 3 bases from J, the junction contained 5 bases not matched to a gene. The CDR3 length is 14 residues. Per germline, CDR1 SGHTA and CDR2 FQGNSA. As DNA, the CDR3 is TGTGCCAGCAGCCTCGGACAGGGGAACTACGAGCAGTACTTC. Translated: CASSLGQGNYEQYF.

V gene TRBV3-1 (or the pseudogene TRBV3-2) combines with J gene TRBJ2-7; 7 bases align to TRBD1. V gave up 5 bases and J gave up 1 base; unmatched junction bases: 8. The CDR3 length is 15 residues. From germline, CDR1 is LGHDT and CDR2 YNNKEL (reference sequence). CDR3 sequence: CASSFGQALSYEQYF. The CDR3 coding sequence is TGTGCCAGCAGCTTTGGACAGGCCTTATCCTACGAGCAGTACTTC.